What follows are 17 T cell receptor beta chains derived from one specimen sequenced in a study of T cell repertoires in cytomegalovirus infection. TCRdb analysed the reads with MiXCR anew, one entry per CDR3 protein. Here the sample spans around 800,000 distinct CDR3 sequences, less than 35% being singletons. No cognate antigen is known for these TCRs. This sample comprised cultured CD8+ T cells from PBMCs, obtained from culture after CMV antigen stimulation. These receptors all stem from a human donor in good health (CMV status not recorded). Some clones in this sample may be carry-over from other donors' samples.

Ten or more counts support this clonotype. V gene TRBV7-8 combines with J gene TRBJ1-2; 7 positions match TRBD1. In germline, CDR1 is SGHVS, CDR2 FQNEAQ. This CDR3 is built from 14 residues. With 0 bases clipped from V and 7 bases from J, the junction kept 5 bases outside the gene matches. CDR3 residues: CASSLAEGASGYTF. DNA of the CDR3: TGTGCCAGCAGCTTAGCAGAGGGGGCTAGTGGCTACACCTTC.

This clonotype was counted ten times or more. The chain employs TRBV7-9 and TRBJ1-4; D is unclear. Germline V gene data show CDR1 as SEHNR and CDR2 as FQNEAQ (reference sequence). CDR3 length: 15 residues. Trimming left V 7 bases short and J 4 bases short, with 16 bases between. The CDR3 sequence is CASTRRDGLNEKLFF. DNA of the CDR3: TGTGCCAGCACCCGTCGAGACGGCCTTAATGAAAAACTGTTTTTT.

This clonotype was recorded a few times. The chain carries TRBV27 and TRBJ1-4; D is undetermined. The CDR3 runs to 16 residues. Trimming pared 3 bases from V and 4 bases from J, leaving 15 bases between. In germline, CDR1 is MNHEY, CDR2 SMNVEV (reference sequence). CDR3: CASSLGLRAGNEKLFF. CDR3 in DNA: TGTGCCAGCAGTTTGGGCCTCCGCGCGGGTAATGAAAAACTGTTTTTT.

CDR3 DNA: TGTGCCAGCAGTAACCTGACAGGGTCTAGGGAGACCCAGTACTTC. The encoded protein is CASSNLTGSRETQYF. The genes are TRBV12-3 or TRBV12-4 and TRBJ2-5, with 7 bases matching TRBD1. The CDR3 is 15 amino acids. The V segment lost 5 bases and the J segment 5 bases; nucleotides outside the gene matches: 11.

A few counts support this clonotype. The gene calls are TRBV7-9 and TRBJ1-1, with D possibly matching TRBD1 (5 bases). The CDR3 spans 12 residues. In germline, CDR1 is SEHNR, CDR2 FQNEAQ (reference sequence). The V and J ends lost 11 bases and 12 bases respectively, with 22 bases between them. CDR3: CAADGTEKATFF. DNA of the CDR3: TGTGCCGCGGACGGGACCGAAAAAGCAACTTTCTTT. The full variable domain, its missing parts supplied by reference TRBV7-9 and TRBJ1-1, is DTGVSQNPRHKITKRGQNVTFRCDPISEHNRLYWYRQTLGQGPEFLTYFQNEAQLEKSRLLSDRFSAERPKGSFSTLEIQRTEQGDSAMYLCAADGTEKATFFGQGTRLTVV.

The chain uses TRBV10-1 and TRBJ2-1; the D gene is possibly TRBD2 (6 bases). This CDR3 contains 17 residues. Germline CDR1 WNHNN, CDR2 SYGVQD (reference sequence). Trimming cost V 3 bases and J 2 bases, with 17 bases left between them. This CDR3 is CASSDSLGGAPYNEQFF. CDR3 coding DNA: TGCGCCAGCAGTGACTCCCTGGGCGGGGCGCCCTACAATGAGCAGTTCTTC.

This chain joins TRBV4-1 and TRBJ2-1; 8 bases fit TRBD2. CDR1 MGHRA and CDR2 YSYEKL come from the germline V gene. The CDR3 is 15 residues long. Germline trimming cut 6 bases from V and 9 bases from J; bases unmatched to any gene: 13. Here the CDR3 DNA reads TGCGCCAGCAGTCACTCTTCCGGGGGGGAGGTTGAGCAGTTCTTC. Translation gives CASSHSSGGEVEQFF.

This clonotype was counted at least ten times. The chain combines TRBV7-8 with TRBJ2-5; perhaps TRBD1 as D (5 bases). Trimming shortened V by 7 bases and J by 5 bases, and 17 bases separated the two germline ends. Germline assignment: CDR1 SGHVS and CDR2 FQNEAQ. This CDR3 contains 14 residues. The CDR3 DNA reads TGTGCCAGCATAGACCAGCCACAGGTTGAGACCCAGTACTTC. This encodes CASIDQPQVETQYF.

This clonotype was seen a few times. This chain uses TRBV15 with TRBJ1-2, with 11 positions matching TRBD1. Germline CDR1 reads LNHNV; CDR2 reads YYDKDF (reference sequence). With V trimmed by 0 bases and J by 6 bases, 3 bases remained unmatched. The CDR3 is 15 residues long. The CDR3 nucleotides are TGTGCCACCAGCAGAGATAGGGGACAGGGGGATGGCTACACCTTC. Translated: CATSRDRGQGDGYTF.

This clonotype was detected ten times or more. The gene calls are TRBV7-8 and TRBJ2-2; 8 nucleotides match TRBD2. The CDR3 length is 15 residues. V shed 5 bases and J 1 base; nucleotides not matched to a gene: 3. Looked up from germline, CDR1 is SGHVS and CDR2 is FQNEAQ. CDR3 nucleotide sequence: TGTGCCAGCAGCCGACTAGCGTTGAACACCGGGGAGCTGTTTTTT. It is translated as CASSRLALNTGELFF.

This clonotype has only a few counts. The chain couples TRBV27 to TRBJ1-3; a possible D gene is TRBD1 (6 bases). Trimming took off 6 bases at V and 1 base at J, with 19 bases between the two ends. This CDR3 comprises 17 residues. Germline V gene lookup returns CDR1 MNHEY and CDR2 SMNVEV (reference sequence). CDR3 sequence (DNA): TGTGCCAGCAGCCCGGACAGTACCCTCCGGTCTGGAAACACCATATATTTT. Amino acid sequence: CASSPDSTLRSGNTIYF.

This chain uses TRBV6-2 or TRBV6-3 with TRBJ2-1; tentative D call: TRBD1 (5 bases). This CDR3 is built from 19 residues. The germline CDR1 and CDR2 sequences are MNHEY and SVGEGT. The V end was cut by 0 bases, the J end by 1 base, with 19 bases between. The CDR3 DNA sequence: TGTGCCAGCAGTTACTCGATTTTACCCGGACATGGGTCCTACAATGAGCAGTTCTTC. It yields the protein CASSYSILPGHGSYNEQFF.

The V call is TRBV4-3, the J call TRBJ2-5; 8 bases agree with TRBD2. The J segment lost 2 bases and the V segment lost 0 bases, leaving 11 bases of the junction unmatched. Germline CDR1 LGHNA, CDR2 YSLEER. The CDR3 has 18 amino acids. The CDR3 spells CASSQEVIGGGTQETQYF. DNA for the CDR3: TGCGCCAGCAGCCAAGAAGTAATCGGCGGGGGGACTCAAGAGACCCAGTACTTC.

V is TRBV27 and J is TRBJ2-7, with D possibly matching TRBD2 (6 bases). CDR1 and CDR2 from the germline V gene are MNHEY and SMNVEV (reference sequence). The CDR3 covers 15 residues. V was trimmed by 2 bases and J by 6 bases, leaving 17 bases between them. The CDR3 region is CASSLERWGVGEQYF. CDR3 sequence (DNA): TGTGCCAGCAGTTTAGAACGGTGGGGGGTGGGCGAGCAGTACTTC.

V gene TRBV7-9 combines with J gene TRBJ2-5; D remains unclear. V lost 4 bases, J lost 0 bases, and 21 bases lay in between. The V gene's germline CDR1 is SEHNR and CDR2 FQNEAQ (reference sequence). The CDR3 consists of 18 residues. For the CDR3, the DNA is TGTGCCAGCAGCTCGTACCGAGATTCTGGGGTCGACCAAGAGACCCAGTACTTC. This sequence encodes CASSSYRDSGVDQETQYF.

In nucleotides, the CDR3 is TGCAGTGCTAGAGCTCAGGGAGCCTCACGGGGGGTTGAGCAGTTCTTC. Translation gives CSARAQGASRGVEQFF. V gene TRBV20-1 combines with J gene TRBJ2-1, with 7 bases aligning to TRBD2. The junction had 15 bases not matched to a gene; V was cut back by 1 base and J by 9 bases. CDR1 is DFQATT, CDR2 SNEGSKA, per germline (reference sequence). The CDR3 is 16 residues long.

V usage is TRBV13 and J usage is TRBJ2-2, with 8 bases that match TRBD2. V was clipped by 4 bases and J by 7 bases; unmatched bases: 11. Germline CDR1 PRHDT, CDR2 FYEKMQ (reference sequence). The CDR3 runs to 16 residues. The CDR3 bases are TGTGCCAGCAGCTGGCCAAGCGGGGGAACTAACGGGGAGCTGTTTTTT. Protein sequence: CASSWPSGGTNGELFF.